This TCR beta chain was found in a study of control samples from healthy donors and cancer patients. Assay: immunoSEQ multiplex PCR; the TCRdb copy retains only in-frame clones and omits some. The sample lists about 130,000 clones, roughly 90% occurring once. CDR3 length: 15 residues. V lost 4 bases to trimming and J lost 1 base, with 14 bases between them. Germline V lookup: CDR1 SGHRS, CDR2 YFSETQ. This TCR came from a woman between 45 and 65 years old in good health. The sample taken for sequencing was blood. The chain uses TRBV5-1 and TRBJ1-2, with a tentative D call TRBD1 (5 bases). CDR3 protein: CASSRDSLFNYGYTF. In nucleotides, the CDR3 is TGCGCCAGCAGCCGAGACAGCCTTTTTAACTATGGCTACACCTTC.